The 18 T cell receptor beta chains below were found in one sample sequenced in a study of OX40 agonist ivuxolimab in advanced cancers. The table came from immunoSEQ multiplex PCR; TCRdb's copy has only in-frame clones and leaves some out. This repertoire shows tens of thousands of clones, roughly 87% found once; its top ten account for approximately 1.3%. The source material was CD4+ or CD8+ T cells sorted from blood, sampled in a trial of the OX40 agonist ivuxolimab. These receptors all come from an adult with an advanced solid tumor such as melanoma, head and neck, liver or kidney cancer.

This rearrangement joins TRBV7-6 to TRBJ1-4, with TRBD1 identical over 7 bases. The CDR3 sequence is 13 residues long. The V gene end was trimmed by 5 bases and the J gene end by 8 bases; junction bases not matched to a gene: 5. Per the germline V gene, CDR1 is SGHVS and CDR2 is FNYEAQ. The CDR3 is CASSPRTGEKLFF. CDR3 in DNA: TGTGCCAGCAGCCCGAGGACAGGAGAAAAACTGTTTTTT.

CDR3 sequence (DNA): TGTGCCAGCAGCTCCTATAGCGGGAGAGGAGATACGCAGTATTTT. It translates to CASSSYSGRGDTQYF. This chain joins TRBV7-8 and TRBJ2-3; the match to TRBD2 covers 9 bases. V was pared by 4 bases and J by 5 bases, with 7 bases of the junction left unmatched. Looked up from germline, CDR1 is SGHVS and CDR2 is FQNEAQ. The length of the CDR3 is 15 residues.

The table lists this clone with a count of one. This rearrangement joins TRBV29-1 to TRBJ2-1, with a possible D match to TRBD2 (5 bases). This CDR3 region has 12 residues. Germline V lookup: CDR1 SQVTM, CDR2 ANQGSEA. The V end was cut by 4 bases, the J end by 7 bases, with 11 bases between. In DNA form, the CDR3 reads TGCAGCGTTGTAACTAGTACAAATGAGCAGTTCTTC. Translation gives CSVVTSTNEQFF.

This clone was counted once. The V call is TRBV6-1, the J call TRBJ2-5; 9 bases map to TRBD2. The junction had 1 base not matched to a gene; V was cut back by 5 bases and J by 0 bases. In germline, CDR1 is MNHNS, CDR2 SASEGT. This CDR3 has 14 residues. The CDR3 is CASSTSGYQETQYF. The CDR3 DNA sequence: TGTGCCAGCAGTACTAGCGGGTACCAAGAGACCCAGTACTTC.

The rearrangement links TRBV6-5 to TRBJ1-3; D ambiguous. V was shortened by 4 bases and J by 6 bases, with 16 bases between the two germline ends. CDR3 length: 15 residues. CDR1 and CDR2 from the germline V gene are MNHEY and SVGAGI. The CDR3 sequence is CASSSGSRLENTIYF. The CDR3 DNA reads TGTGCCAGCAGTTCCGGGTCTAGATTAGAAAACACCATATATTTT.

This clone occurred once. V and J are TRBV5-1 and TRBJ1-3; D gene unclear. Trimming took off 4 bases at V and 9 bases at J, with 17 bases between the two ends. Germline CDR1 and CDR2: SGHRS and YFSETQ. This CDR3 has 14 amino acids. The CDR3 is CASSLGETGATIYF. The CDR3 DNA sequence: TGCGCCAGCAGCCTCGGGGAGACGGGAGCCACCATATATTTT.

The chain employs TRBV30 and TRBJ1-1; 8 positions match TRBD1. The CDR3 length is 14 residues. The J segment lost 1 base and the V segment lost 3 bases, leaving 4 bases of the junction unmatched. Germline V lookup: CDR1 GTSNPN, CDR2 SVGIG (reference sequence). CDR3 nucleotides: TGTGCCTGGAGGGGGACAGGCTCGAACACTGAAGCTTTCTTT. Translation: CAWRGTGSNTEAFF. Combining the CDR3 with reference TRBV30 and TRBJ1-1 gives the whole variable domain SQTIHQWPATLVQPVGSPLSLECTVEGTSNPNLYWYRQAAGRGLQLLFYSVGIGQISSEVPQNLSASRPQDRQFILSSKKLLLSDSGFYLCAWRGTGSNTEAFFGQGTRLTVV.

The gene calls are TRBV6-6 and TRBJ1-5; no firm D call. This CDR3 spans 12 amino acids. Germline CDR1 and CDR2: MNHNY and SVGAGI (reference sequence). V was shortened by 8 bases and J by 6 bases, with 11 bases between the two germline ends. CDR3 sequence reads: CASSQPSQPQHF. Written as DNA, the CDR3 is TGTGCCAGCTCGCAGCCTAGTCAGCCCCAGCATTTT.

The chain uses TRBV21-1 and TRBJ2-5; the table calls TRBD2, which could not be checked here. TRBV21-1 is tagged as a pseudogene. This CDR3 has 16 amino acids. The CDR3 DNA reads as TGTGCCAGCAGCCCTCGACTAGCGGGAGAAAAAGAGACCCAGTACTTC. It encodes CASSPRLAGEKETQYF.

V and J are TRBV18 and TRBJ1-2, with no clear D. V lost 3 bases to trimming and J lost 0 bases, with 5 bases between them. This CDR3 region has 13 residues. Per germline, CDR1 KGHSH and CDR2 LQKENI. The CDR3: CASSPGSNYGYTF. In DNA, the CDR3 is TGTGCCAGCTCACCGGGCTCTAACTATGGCTACACCTTC.

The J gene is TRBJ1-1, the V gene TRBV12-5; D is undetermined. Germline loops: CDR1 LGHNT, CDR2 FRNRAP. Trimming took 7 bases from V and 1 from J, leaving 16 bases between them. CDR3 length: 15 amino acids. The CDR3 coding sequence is TGTGCTAGTGCCCAACTTGTTTGGGGGAACACTGAAGCTTTCTTT. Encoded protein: CASAQLVWGNTEAFF.

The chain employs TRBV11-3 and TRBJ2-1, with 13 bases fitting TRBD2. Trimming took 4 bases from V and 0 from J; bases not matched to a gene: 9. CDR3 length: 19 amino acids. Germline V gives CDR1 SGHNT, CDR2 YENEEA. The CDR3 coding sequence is TGTGCCAGCAGCTCCGGGACTAGCGGGGTCCTAAGCTCCTACAATGAGCAGTTCTTC. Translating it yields CASSSGTSGVLSSYNEQFF.

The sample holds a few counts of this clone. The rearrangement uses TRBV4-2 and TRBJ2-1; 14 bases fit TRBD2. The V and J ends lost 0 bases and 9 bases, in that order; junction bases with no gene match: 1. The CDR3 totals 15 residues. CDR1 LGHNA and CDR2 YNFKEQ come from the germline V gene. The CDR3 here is CASSQEGLAGAEQFF. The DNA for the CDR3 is TGTGCCAGCAGCCAAGAGGGACTAGCGGGAGCTGAGCAGTTCTTC.

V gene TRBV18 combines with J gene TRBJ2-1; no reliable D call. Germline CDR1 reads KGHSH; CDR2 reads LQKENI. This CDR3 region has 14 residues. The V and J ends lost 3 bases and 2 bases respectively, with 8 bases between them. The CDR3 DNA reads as TGTGCCAGCTCACCGCAGTCGACCTACAATGAGCAGTTCTTC. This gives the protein CASSPQSTYNEQFF. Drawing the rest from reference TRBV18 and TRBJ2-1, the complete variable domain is NAGVMQNPRHLVRRRGQEARLRCSPMKGHSHVYWYRQLPEEGLKFMVYLQKENIIDESGMPKERFSAEFPKEGPSILRIQQVVRGDSAAYFCASSPQSTYNEQFFGPGTRLTVL.

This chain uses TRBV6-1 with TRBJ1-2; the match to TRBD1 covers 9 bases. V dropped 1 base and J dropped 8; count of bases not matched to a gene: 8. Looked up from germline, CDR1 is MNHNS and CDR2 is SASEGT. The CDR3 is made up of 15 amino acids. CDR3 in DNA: TGTGCCAGCAGTGAAGGGGGACAGGGTTTCCGCGGCTACACCTTC. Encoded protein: CASSEGGQGFRGYTF.

CDR3 in amino acids: CASDQGVGNQPQHF. DNA for the CDR3: TGTGCCAGTGATCAGGGGGTAGGCAATCAGCCCCAGCATTTT. J is TRBJ1-5 and V is TRBV19; 7 positions match TRBD1. Germline CDR1 reads LNHDA; CDR2 reads SQIVND (reference sequence). CDR3 length: 14 amino acids. After removal of 8 bases from V and 2 bases from J, the junction contained 6 bases not matched to a gene. The full variable domain, in which reference TRBV19 and TRBJ1-5 provide the parts outside the CDR3, is DGGITQSPKYLFRKEGQNVTLSCEQNLNHDAMYWYRQDPGQGLRLIYYSQIVNDFQKGDIAEGYSVSREKKESFPLTVTSAQKNPTAFYLCASDQGVGNQPQHFGDGTRLSIL.

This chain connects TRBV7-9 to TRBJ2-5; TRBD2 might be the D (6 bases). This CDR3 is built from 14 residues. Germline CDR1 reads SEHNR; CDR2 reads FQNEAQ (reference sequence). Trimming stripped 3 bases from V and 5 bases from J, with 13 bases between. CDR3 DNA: TGTGCCAGCAGCTTGACTAGTTCTAGCGAGACCCAGTACTTC. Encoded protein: CASSLTSSSETQYF.

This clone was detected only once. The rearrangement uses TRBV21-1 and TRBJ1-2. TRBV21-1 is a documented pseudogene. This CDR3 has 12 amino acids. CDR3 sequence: CASSDGPDGYTF. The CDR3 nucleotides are TGTGCCAGCAGCGACGGGCCAGATGGCTACACCTTC.